A single sample gave rise to the 23 T cell receptor beta chains below, sequenced in a study of control samples from healthy donors and cancer patients. This table comes from immunoSEQ multiplex PCR, and its TCRdb copy is limited to in-frame clones, with some not included. This table holds about 49,000 clones, 80% to 90% found once. The sequenced material came from PBMCs. Receptors originate from a woman between 50 and 59 years old with lung cancer.

The CDR3, as DNA: TGTGCCAGCAGCTTTGGTAGCGGCACGAACACCGGGGAGCTGTTTTTT. Translating it yields CASSFGSGTNTGELFF. This sequence joins TRBV5-6 and TRBJ2-2; maybe TRBD2 (6 bases). The CDR3 has 16 residues. Per germline, CDR1 SGHDT and CDR2 YYEEEE. V was trimmed by 2 bases and J by 0 bases, leaving 11 bases between them.

The chain carries TRBV28 and TRBJ1-1; 10 nucleotides match TRBD1. This CDR3 contains 13 residues. V was clipped by 6 bases and J by 7 bases; unmatched bases: 5. The germline V gene has CDR1 MDHEN and CDR2 SYDVKM. CDR3 protein: CASRGTGDDEAFF. CDR3 nucleotide sequence: TGTGCCAGCAGGGGGACAGGGGACGATGAAGCTTTCTTT.

This chain connects TRBV2 to TRBJ1-2, with unresolved D. The CDR3 runs 13 residues. Per germline, CDR1 SNHLY and CDR2 FYNNEI. V shed 8 bases and J shed 7 bases, with 17 bases lying between them. In nucleotides, the CDR3 is TGTGCCAGCCTACCGACCGTACTGGGTGGCTACACCTTC. It translates to CASLPTVLGGYTF. The variable domain in full, with the rest retrieved from reference TRBV2 and TRBJ1-2, is EPEVTQTPSHQVTQMGQEVILRCVPISNHLYFYWYRQILGQKVEFLVSFYNNEISEKSEIFDDQFSVERPDGSNFTLKIRSTKLEDSAMYFCASLPTVLGGYTFGSGTRLTVV.

The chain joins TRBV4-1 to TRBJ1-1; D ambiguous. V lost 2 bases and J 0 bases, leaving 7 bases between the germline ends. CDR3 length equals 14 residues. The germline CDR1 and CDR2 sequences are MGHRA and YSYEKL. CDR3: CASSQWALNTEAFF. DNA of the CDR3: TGCGCCAGCAGCCAATGGGCCTTGAACACTGAAGCTTTCTTT.

The V call is TRBV7-2, the J call TRBJ2-3; D ambiguous. The germline V gene has CDR1 SGHTA and CDR2 FQGNSA. V dropped 8 bases and J dropped 4 bases, with 7 bases sitting between them. The CDR3 is made up of 11 amino acids. CDR3: CASVLADTQYF. CDR3 nucleotide sequence: TGTGCCAGCGTTCTAGCAGATACGCAGTATTTT.

J is TRBJ2-2 and V is TRBV24-1, with no clear D. Trimming shortened V by 9 bases and J by 3 bases, and 7 bases separated the two germline ends. This CDR3 comprises 12 residues. Germline CDR1 reads KGHDR; CDR2 reads SFDVKD. DNA for the CDR3: TGTGCCACCGCCACCCACACCGGGGAGCTGTTTTTT. It specifies CATATHTGELFF.

The chain couples TRBV5-1 to TRBJ1-1; D remains unclear. The CDR3 spans 14 residues. Per the germline V gene, CDR1 is SGHRS and CDR2 is YFSETQ. The V end lost 4 bases, the J end lost 4 bases, and 14 bases lay between the germline ends. The CDR3: CASSISPGTTEAFF. The DNA for the CDR3 is TGCGCCAGCAGCATAAGTCCGGGAACCACTGAAGCTTTCTTT.

The chain uses TRBV5-8 and TRBJ1-3; 12 bases map to TRBD1. Unmatched junction bases numbered 9, after V lost 1 base and J lost 4 bases. The germline V gene has CDR1 SGHTS and CDR2 YDEGEE. The CDR3 runs 18 residues. CDR3 DNA: TGTGCCAGCAGCTTGCAGGGACAGGGGGCAAGATTGGGAAACACCATATATTTT. Translated, it gives CASSLQGQGARLGNTIYF.

The chain couples TRBV10-3 to TRBJ1-1, with D perhaps matching TRBD1 (5 bases). The V end was cut by 7 bases, the J end by 3 bases, with 9 bases between. Germline V lookup: CDR1 ENHRY, CDR2 SYGVKD. The CDR3 has 12 residues. CDR3 in DNA: TGTGCCATCAAAGGGGCTTACACTGAAGCTTTCTTT. Translated: CAIKGAYTEAFF.

The genes are TRBV7-3 and TRBJ1-3; 8 bases are a match to TRBD1. Germline values: CDR1 SGHTA, CDR2 FQGTGA. After removal of 8 bases from V and 0 bases from J, the junction contained 6 bases not matched to a gene. CDR3 length equals 15 residues. CDR3 nucleotides: TGTGCCAGCTCAGGGGGCGGTTACTCTGGAAACACCATATATTTT. This encodes CASSGGGYSGNTIYF.

This clone was detected only once. V gene TRBV29-1 combines with J gene TRBJ1-4; 7 bases agree with TRBD1. CDR3 length equals 17 residues. V gave up 2 bases and J gave up 11 bases; unmatched junction bases: 20. Germline V gene data show CDR1 as SQVTM and CDR2 as ANQGSEA. The CDR3 bases are TGCAGCGTTGAATCGGTGACCCTGACAGGGATTGAGAGGAAACTGTTTTTT. Translation gives CSVESVTLTGIERKLFF.

V gene TRBV10-3 combines with J gene TRBJ1-3; a possible D gene is TRBD1 (6 bases). The CDR3 consists of 15 residues. Germline V gives CDR1 ENHRY, CDR2 SYGVKD. V lost 7 bases and J 4 bases, leaving 17 bases between the germline ends. CDR3 sequence: CAITAGVSYGNTIYF. The CDR3 DNA follows: TGTGCCATCACCGCAGGGGTGAGTTACGGAAACACCATATATTTT.

V and J are TRBV5-1 and TRBJ2-1; 10 bases agree with TRBD1. The V gene end was trimmed by 4 bases and the J gene end by 8 bases; junction bases not matched to a gene: 6. CDR1 is SGHRS and CDR2 is YFSETQ in the germline V gene. The length of the CDR3 is 14 residues. In DNA form, the CDR3 reads TGCGCCAGCAGCCCCCGACAGGGGGCTGATGAGCAGTTCTTC. Translated, it gives CASSPRQGADEQFF.

This chain links TRBV7-8 with TRBJ1-1; 7 bases line up with TRBD1. Germline CDR1 is SGHVS and CDR2 is FQNEAQ. The CDR3 loop spans 11 amino acids. The V gene end was trimmed by 5 bases and the J gene end by 11 bases; junction bases not matched to a gene: 5. The CDR3 coding sequence is TGTGCCAGCAGCACCTTACAGGGGGCTTTCTTT. Its protein product is CASSTLQGAFF.

This clone was counted a single time. The genes are TRBV19 and TRBJ2-3, with D possibly being TRBD1 (5 bases). Per germline, CDR1 LNHDA and CDR2 SQIVND (reference sequence). Trimming removed 3 bases from V and 4 bases from J, with 14 bases in between. This CDR3 comprises 15 residues. The CDR3 coding sequence is TGTGCCAGTAGTATCCTGAGCAGGGCCGCAGATACGCAGTATTTT. Translating it yields CASSILSRAADTQYF. Together with reference TRBV19 and TRBJ2-3, the CDR3 gives the full variable domain: DGGITQSPKYLFRKEGQNVTLSCEQNLNHDAMYWYRQDPGQGLRLIYYSQIVNDFQKGDIAEGYSVSREKKESFPLTVTSAQKNPTAFYLCASSILSRAADTQYFGPGTRLTVL.

The chain uses TRBV12-3 or TRBV12-4 and TRBJ2-3, with 12 nucleotides matching TRBD2. CDR3 length: 13 amino acids. Unmatched junction bases numbered 3, after V lost 8 bases and J lost 6 bases. CDR3 region: CASRTSGVDTQYF. CDR3 DNA: TGTGCCAGCCGGACTAGCGGGGTTGATACGCAGTATTTT.

This clone was seen a few times. V gene TRBV11-3 combines with J gene TRBJ2-2, with unresolved D. The V end lost 3 bases, the J end lost 1 base, and 9 bases lay between the germline ends. Germline CDR1 is SGHNT and CDR2 is YENEEA. CDR3 length: 15 residues. CDR3 region: CASSFRRMNTGELFF. The CDR3 nucleotides read TGTGCCAGCAGCTTTAGGCGGATGAACACCGGGGAGCTGTTTTTT.

The chain employs TRBV4-3 and TRBJ1-1, with D uncertain. CDR3 length: 13 amino acids. V lost 3 bases and J 3 bases, leaving 8 bases between the germline ends. Per germline, CDR1 LGHNA and CDR2 YSLEER. CDR3 sequence: CASSQDRDTEAFF. The CDR3 nucleotides read TGCGCCAGCAGCCAGGACCGAGACACTGAAGCTTTCTTT.

The chain employs TRBV6-5 and TRBJ2-7, with TRBD1 matching 7 bases. Germline values: CDR1 MNHEY, CDR2 SVGAGI. This CDR3 contains 16 residues. The ends lost 4 bases at V and 2 bases at J; junction bases unmatched: 11. Here the CDR3 reads CASSSLTGVGTYEQYF. CDR3 sequence (DNA): TGTGCCAGCAGTTCCCTTACAGGGGTAGGAACCTACGAGCAGTACTTC.

This clone was seen just once. The chain is built from TRBV28 and TRBJ1-4; TRBD1 matches 7 bases. This CDR3 spans 14 amino acids. After removal of 2 bases from V and 7 bases from J, the junction contained 4 bases not matched to a gene. Germline-derived CDR1 and CDR2 are MDHEN and SYDVKM. In DNA form, the CDR3 reads TGTGCCAGCAGTTTACCCGGGACAGTTGAAAAACTGTTTTTT. Its translation: CASSLPGTVEKLFF.

The J gene is TRBJ2-3, the V gene TRBV27, with no clear D. Deletions cut 5 bases from V and 4 bases from J, with 10 bases between. Germline values: CDR1 MNHEY, CDR2 SMNVEV (reference sequence). This CDR3 has 13 amino acids. Here the CDR3 reads CASSLTGPDTQYF. In DNA, the CDR3 is TGTGCCAGCAGTCTAACTGGGCCAGATACGCAGTATTTT.

The chain combines TRBV5-1 with TRBJ2-5, with 9 bases aligning to TRBD2. This CDR3 contains 17 residues. Germline values: CDR1 SGHRS, CDR2 YFSETQ. The junction had 7 bases not matched to a gene; V was cut back by 1 base and J by 0 bases. The CDR3 loop is CASSLSVLAGHQETQYF. The DNA for the CDR3 is TGCGCCAGCAGCTTGAGTGTCCTAGCGGGGCACCAAGAGACCCAGTACTTC. Full variable domain (remainder filled in from reference TRBV5-1 and TRBJ2-5): KAGVTQTPRYLIKTRGQQVTLSCSPISGHRSVSWYQQTPGQGLQFLFEYFSETQRNKGNFPGRFSGRQFSNSRSEMNVSTLELGDSALYLCASSLSVLAGHQETQYFGPGTRLLVL.

The chain links TRBV19 to TRBJ1-2; D not resolved. Germline CDR1 LNHDA, CDR2 SQIVND (reference sequence). V gave up 5 bases and J gave up 12 bases, with 16 bases separating them. This CDR3 is 12 amino acids long. The DNA for the CDR3 is TGTGCCAGTAGTTCACTTAGGACGGACCACACCTTC. Translated: CASSSLRTDHTF.